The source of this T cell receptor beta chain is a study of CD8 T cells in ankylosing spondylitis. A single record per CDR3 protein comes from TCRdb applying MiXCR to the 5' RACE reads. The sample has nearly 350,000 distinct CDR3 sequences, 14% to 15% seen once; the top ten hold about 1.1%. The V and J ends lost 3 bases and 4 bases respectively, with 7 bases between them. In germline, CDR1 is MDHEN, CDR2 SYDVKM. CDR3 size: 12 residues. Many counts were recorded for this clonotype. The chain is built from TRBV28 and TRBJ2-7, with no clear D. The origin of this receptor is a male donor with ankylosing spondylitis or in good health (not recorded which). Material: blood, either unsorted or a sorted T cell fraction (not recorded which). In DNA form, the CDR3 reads TGTGCCAGCAGTTTGAATCGGTACGAGCAGTACTTC. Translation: CASSLNRYEQYF.